The following is a T cell receptor beta chain sequence with its context. Its matching antigen is unknown. With 6 bases clipped from V and 4 bases from J, the junction kept 5 bases outside the gene matches. The CDR3 has 14 amino acids. Germline CDR1 reads LNHDA; CDR2 reads SQIVND (reference sequence). The sample originates from a study of shared clonotypes between healthy human individuals. Study-level results: Generally, estimated richness proved larger in naive subsets than it did in memory subsets.

At the deep level, the assay was run. Each subset's genomic DNA was shared equally among a number of immunoSEQ plates. Profiled with immunoSEQ multiplex PCR; TCRdb holds only in-frame clones, not every one. Among over 850,000 clones listed, approximately 80% were seen once. A CD45RA-negative memory subset and a CD45RA+ naive subset were separated from the CD4+ cells. The chain joins TRBV19 to TRBJ1-1, with 10 bases matching TRBD1. Sequencing was carried out using memory CD4+ T cells from PBMCs. Subset here: CD45RA-negative fraction. The clonotype originates from a man between 18 and 29 years old in good health. Some clones in this sample may be carry-over from other donors' samples. CDR3 sequence: CASRTGGWATEAFF. The DNA of the CDR3 is TGTGCCAGTAGGACAGGGGGCTGGGCCACTGAAGCTTTCTTT.